One sample yielded the 25 T cell receptor beta chains listed below, sequenced in a study of control samples from healthy donors and cancer patients. Sequencing was performed with immunoSEQ multiplex PCR; in TCRdb, only in-frame clones are kept and a portion is missing. The profile shows about 170,000 clones, 93% of them singletons. The sample was blood. These receptors were collected from an older woman in good health.

The V and J genes are TRBV3-1 (or the pseudogene TRBV3-2) and TRBJ1-1, with a weak D call TRBD1 (6 bases). V shed 5 bases and J shed 9 bases, with 16 bases lying between them. Per the germline V gene, CDR1 is LGHDT and CDR2 is YNNKEL (reference sequence). This CDR3 has 13 residues. The CDR3 here is CASSGLQGVKAFF. The CDR3 DNA reads as TGTGCCAGCAGCGGACTACAGGGAGTCAAAGCTTTCTTT.

The rearrangement links TRBV14 to TRBJ1-1, with 7 bases aligning to TRBD1. With V trimmed by 6 bases and J by 4 bases, 8 bases remained unmatched. In germline, CDR1 is SGHDN, CDR2 FVKESK. CDR3 length: 14 amino acids. Here the CDR3 reads CASSHRGTGTEAFF. Written as DNA, the CDR3 is TGTGCCAGCAGTCACAGGGGAACGGGCACTGAAGCTTTCTTT.

CDR3 DNA: TGTGCCAGCAGTGACTGCCGGGACAGGGAGGATAACTATGGCTACACCTTC. Translated, it gives CASSDCRDREDNYGYTF. The rearrangement links TRBV6-4 to TRBJ1-2, with TRBD1 matching over 9 bases. Looked up from germline, CDR1 is MRHNA and CDR2 is SNTAGT. There are 17 residues in the CDR3. The trim removed 1 base at V and 1 base at J, leaving 7 bases unmatched.

V gene TRBV5-6 combines with J gene TRBJ2-5, with no clear D. CDR3 length equals 15 residues. Germline V lookup: CDR1 SGHDT, CDR2 YYEEEE. The V and J ends lost 4 bases and 0 bases respectively, with 13 bases between them. CDR3 DNA: TGTGCCAGCAGCCCGTCCATGGGAAACCAAGAGACCCAGTACTTC. It yields the protein CASSPSMGNQETQYF.

The V gene is TRBV27, the J gene TRBJ1-5, with 8 nucleotides matching TRBD1. This CDR3 has 18 residues. Trimming at V came to 4 bases and at J to 1 base, leaving 12 bases not matched to a gene. Germline V gives CDR1 MNHEY, CDR2 SMNVEV (reference sequence). This chain's CDR3 is CASSSGTGHLASNQPQHF. The CDR3 DNA follows: TGTGCCAGCAGTTCCGGGACAGGCCATTTGGCGAGCAATCAGCCCCAGCATTTT.

This chain links TRBV6-2 or TRBV6-3 with TRBJ2-7, with TRBD1 matching 7 bases. The CDR3 is made up of 15 amino acids. J gave up 7 bases and V 6 bases, and 15 bases lay outside the gene matches. Germline V CDR1 and CDR2: MNHEY, SVGEGT. The CDR3 sequence is CASSGRSGGNWEQYF. CDR3 nucleotides: TGTGCCAGCAGCGGACGCTCAGGGGGAAATTGGGAGCAGTACTTC.

V and J are TRBV5-4 and TRBJ1-1; 9 bases map to TRBD1. Germline CDR1 SGHNT, CDR2 YYREEE (reference sequence). There are 13 residues in the CDR3. J gave up 7 bases and V 4 bases, and 5 bases lay outside the gene matches. The CDR3 sequence is CASSVTGGGEAFF. The CDR3 bases are TGTGCCAGCAGCGTGACAGGGGGAGGTGAAGCTTTCTTT.

The chain carries TRBV5-6 and TRBJ2-5; D gene unclear. V was clipped by 4 bases and J by 5 bases, with 15 bases between them. CDR1 is SGHDT and CDR2 is YYEEEE in the germline V gene. The CDR3 consists of 14 residues. CDR3 bases: TGTGCCAGCAGCCTACGCCGCCTCGGCGAGACCCAGTACTTC. Translated, it gives CASSLRRLGETQYF.

This clone has only one observation. The genes are TRBV6-5 and TRBJ2-7, with a possible D match to TRBD2 (7 bases). The CDR3 length is 14 residues. Germline assignment: CDR1 MNHEY and CDR2 SVGAGI. V lost 6 bases, J lost 4 bases, and 16 bases lay in between. CDR3 DNA: TGTGCCAGCAGGGAGGGGGGGGCTGGGTACGAGCAGTACTTC. Translated, it gives CASREGGAGYEQYF.

The CDR3 spells CASSLWTSGDNEQFF. In DNA form, the CDR3 reads TGTGCCAGCAGCCTTTGGACTAGCGGGGACAATGAGCAGTTCTTC. The J gene is TRBJ2-1, the V gene TRBV27; TRBD2 aligns across 12 bases. Germline assignment: CDR1 MNHEY and CDR2 SMNVEV (reference sequence). The V segment lost 6 bases and the J segment 5 bases; nucleotides outside the gene matches: 5. The CDR3 length is 15 residues.

The chain recombines TRBV18 with TRBJ2-3; 8 bases line up with TRBD2. V lost 2 bases, J lost 4 bases, and 8 bases stayed unmatched. Germline CDR1 is KGHSH and CDR2 is LQKENI. The CDR3 runs to 16 residues. CDR3 residues: CASSPGKTRGADTQYF. CDR3 DNA: TGTGCCAGCTCACCAGGCAAAACGCGGGGGGCAGATACGCAGTATTTT.

CDR3 region: CASSLVGRSGYTF. Here the CDR3 DNA reads TGCGCCAGCAGCTTGGTTGGACGGAGTGGCTACACCTTC. This rearrangement joins TRBV5-1 to TRBJ1-2; D remains ambiguous. Trimming shortened V by 0 bases and J by 7 bases, and 10 bases separated the two germline ends. From germline, CDR1 is SGHRS and CDR2 YFSETQ. This CDR3 has 13 residues.

The chain is built from TRBV18 and TRBJ1-1, with a possible D match to TRBD1 (6 bases). The CDR3 has 17 residues. Germline CDR1 reads KGHSH; CDR2 reads LQKENI. With 3 bases removed from V and 2 bases from J, the gap between germline ends came to 19 bases. This chain's CDR3 is CASSPTLGGARNTEAFF. DNA of the CDR3: TGTGCCAGCTCACCCACATTAGGGGGGGCTCGAAACACTGAAGCTTTCTTT.

The chain combines TRBV7-2 with TRBJ1-6, with TRBD1 matching 9 bases. This CDR3 has 19 residues. V was pared by 5 bases and J by 0 bases, with 11 bases of the junction left unmatched. Germline V gene sequence: CDR1 SGHTA, CDR2 FQGNSA. Here the CDR3 DNA reads TGTGCCAGCAGCCCGGGCCCGGGACAGGGTTCCTCCTATAATTCACCCCTCCACTTT. This sequence encodes CASSPGPGQGSSYNSPLHF.

The chain links TRBV11-2 to TRBJ1-2; 7 bases fit TRBD1. The germline CDR1 and CDR2 sequences are SGHAT and FQNNGV. V was pared by 5 bases and J by 4 bases, with 7 bases of the junction left unmatched. This CDR3 has 14 residues. CDR3 loop: CASSPVGGTYGYTF. The CDR3 coding sequence is TGTGCCAGCAGCCCCGTAGGGGGCACCTATGGCTACACCTTC.

The rearrangement uses TRBV21-1 and TRBJ1-2. TRBV21-1 constitutes a pseudogene. This CDR3 is 10 amino acids long. The CDR3 sequence: CASSNHGYTF. For the CDR3, the DNA is TGTGCCAGCAGCAACCATGGCTACACCTTC.

This chain uses TRBV6-5 with TRBJ2-5; TRBD2 matches at 11 bases. V lost 7 bases, J lost 1 base, and 5 bases stayed unmatched. Germline lookup yields CDR1 MNHEY and CDR2 SVGAGI. The CDR3 runs 15 residues. CDR3 region: CASTASGGPQETQYF. CDR3 DNA: TGTGCCAGCACGGCTAGCGGGGGGCCCCAAGAGACCCAGTACTTC.

The chain joins TRBV7-2 to TRBJ2-4; D might be TRBD2 (6 bases). V lost 4 bases and J lost 5, with 18 bases in between. In germline, CDR1 is SGHTA, CDR2 FQGNSA. The CDR3 sequence is 16 residues long. CDR3 protein: CASSSPGLPGENIQYF. As DNA, the CDR3 is TGTGCCAGCAGCTCCCCGGGACTCCCTGGGGAAAACATTCAGTACTTC.

This rearrangement joins TRBV7-3 to TRBJ1-1, with D possibly matching TRBD1 (5 bases). Germline V gene data show CDR1 as SGHTA and CDR2 as FQGTGA. This CDR3 contains 13 residues. Trimming took 3 bases from V and 5 from J, leaving 10 bases between them. This CDR3 is CASSFMGETEAFF. The DNA of the CDR3 is TGTGCCAGCAGCTTTATGGGGGAGACTGAAGCTTTCTTT.

The V call is TRBV9, the J call TRBJ2-3, with 11 bases matching TRBD2. CDR3 length equals 16 residues. The ends lost 0 bases at V and 3 bases at J; junction bases unmatched: 3. The germline V gene encodes CDR1 SGDLS and CDR2 YYNGEE. The CDR3 DNA reads TGTGCCAGCAGCGTAGGGCTAGCGGGGGGTACAGATACGCAGTATTTT. This gives the protein CASSVGLAGGTDTQYF.

This chain joins TRBV10-1 and TRBJ2-6; TRBD1 is a possible D gene (5 bases). This CDR3 comprises 15 residues. Trimming shortened V by 7 bases and J by 0 bases, and 10 bases separated the two germline ends. The germline V gene encodes CDR1 WNHNN and CDR2 SYGVQD (reference sequence). The CDR3 loop is CASKTENSGANVLTF. The CDR3 DNA is TGCGCCAGCAAGACAGAAAACTCTGGGGCCAACGTCCTGACTTTC.

In this sample, this clone turned up once. The chain combines TRBV6-5 with TRBJ1-5; the D gene is possibly TRBD1 (6 bases). CDR1 is MNHEY and CDR2 is SVGAGI in the germline V gene. The V end was cut by 0 bases, the J end by 3 bases, with 9 bases between. The CDR3 sequence is 15 residues long. This CDR3 reads CASSYSGQLNQPQHF. The CDR3 DNA follows: TGTGCCAGCAGTTACTCTGGACAGCTCAATCAGCCCCAGCATTTT.

This clone was seen only once. The V and J genes are TRBV5-1 and TRBJ1-3; a weak D match, TRBD1 (5 bases). The V and J ends lost 0 bases and 0 bases respectively, with 10 bases between them. Germline V gene sequence: CDR1 SGHRS, CDR2 YFSETQ. The CDR3 loop spans 16 amino acids. This CDR3 reads CASSLAGQNSGNTIYF. In DNA, the CDR3 is TGCGCCAGCAGCTTGGCAGGGCAAAACTCTGGAAACACCATATATTTT.

This clone occurred a few times. The chain recombines TRBV12-3 or TRBV12-4 with TRBJ1-2; D unclear. V was cut by 6 bases and J by 1 base, with 9 bases left in between. The CDR3 covers 13 residues. The CDR3 nucleotides read TGTGCCAGCAGGACCGAGGGTAACTATGGCTACACCTTC. Translated: CASRTEGNYGYTF.

The chain uses TRBV2 and TRBJ2-7; possibly TRBD1 for D (6 bases). Trimming pared 1 base from V and 2 bases from J, leaving 12 bases between. Germline CDR1 SNHLY, CDR2 FYNNEI. The CDR3 consists of 15 residues. CDR3 sequence: CASSEGGQPAYEQYF. The DNA for the CDR3 is TGTGCCAGCAGTGAAGGCGGACAGCCAGCCTACGAGCAGTACTTC. Looking up the rest from reference TRBV2 and TRBJ2-7 gives the full variable domain: EPEVTQTPSHQVTQMGQEVILRCVPISNHLYFYWYRQILGQKVEFLVSFYNNEISEKSEIFDDQFSVERPDGSNFTLKIRSTKLEDSAMYFCASSEGGQPAYEQYFGPGTRLTVT.